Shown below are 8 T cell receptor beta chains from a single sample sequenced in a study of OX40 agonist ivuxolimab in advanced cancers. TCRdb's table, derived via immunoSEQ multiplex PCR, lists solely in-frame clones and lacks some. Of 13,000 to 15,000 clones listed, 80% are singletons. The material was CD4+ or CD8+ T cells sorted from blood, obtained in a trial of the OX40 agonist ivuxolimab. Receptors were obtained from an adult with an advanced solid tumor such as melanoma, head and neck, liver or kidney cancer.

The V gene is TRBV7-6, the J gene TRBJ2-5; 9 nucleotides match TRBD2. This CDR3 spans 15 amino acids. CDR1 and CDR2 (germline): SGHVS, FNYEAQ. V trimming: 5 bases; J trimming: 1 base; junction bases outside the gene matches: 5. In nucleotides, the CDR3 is TGTGCCAGCAGCCGACGACTAGCGGCCCAAGAGACCCAGTACTTC. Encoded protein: CASSRRLAAQETQYF.

The CDR3 region is CASSPGQVTWETQYF. CDR3 sequence (DNA): TGTGCCAGCAGTCCCGGACAGGTAACATGGGAGACCCAGTACTTC. The V and J genes are TRBV28 and TRBJ2-5; 7 bases are a match to TRBD1. J lost 5 bases, V lost 5 bases, and 11 bases had no gene match. Germline-derived CDR1 and CDR2 are MDHEN and SYDVKM. This CDR3 comprises 15 residues. Using reference TRBV28 and TRBJ2-5 for the parts outside the CDR3, the full variable domain is DVKVTQSSRYLVKRTGEKVFLECVQDMDHENMFWYRQDPGLGLRLIYFSYDVKMKEKGDIPEGYSVSREKKERFSLILESASTNQTSMYLCASSPGQVTWETQYFGPGTRLLVL.

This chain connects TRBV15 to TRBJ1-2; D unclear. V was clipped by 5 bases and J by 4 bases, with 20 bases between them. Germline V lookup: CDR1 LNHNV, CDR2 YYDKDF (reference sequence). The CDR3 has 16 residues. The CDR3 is CATSVEQSGKTYGYTF. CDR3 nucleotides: TGTGCCACCAGCGTTGAACAAAGTGGAAAGACCTATGGCTACACCTTC.

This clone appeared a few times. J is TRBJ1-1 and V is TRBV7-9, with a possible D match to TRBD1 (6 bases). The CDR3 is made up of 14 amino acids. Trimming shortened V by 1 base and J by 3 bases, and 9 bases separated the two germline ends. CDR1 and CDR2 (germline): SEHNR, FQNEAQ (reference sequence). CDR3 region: CASSLEGGYTEAFF. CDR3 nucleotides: TGTGCCAGCAGCTTAGAGGGGGGGTACACTGAAGCTTTCTTT.

The CDR3 spells CASSLRTSGYNEQFF. The CDR3 DNA reads as TGTGCCAGCAGCCTTCGGACTAGCGGCTACAATGAGCAGTTCTTC. The chain joins TRBV9 to TRBJ2-1; 10 positions agree with TRBD2. The CDR3 length is 15 residues. The germline V gene encodes CDR1 SGDLS and CDR2 YYNGEE. The junction had 4 bases not matched to a gene; V was cut back by 4 bases and J by 3 bases.

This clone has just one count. CDR3 nucleotides: TGTGCCAGCTGCGACATTTCGGACGAGCAGTACTTC. It is translated as CASCDISDEQYF. V and J are TRBV6-6 and TRBJ2-7, with D uncertain. With 8 bases removed from V and 5 bases from J, the gap between germline ends came to 13 bases. This CDR3 contains 12 residues. Germline CDR1 and CDR2: MNHNY and SVGAGI (reference sequence).

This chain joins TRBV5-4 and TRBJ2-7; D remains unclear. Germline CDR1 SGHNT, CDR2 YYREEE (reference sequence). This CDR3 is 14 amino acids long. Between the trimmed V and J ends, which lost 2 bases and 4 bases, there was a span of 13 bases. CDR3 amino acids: CASSLGSTNYEQYF. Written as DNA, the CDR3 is TGTGCCAGCAGCTTAGGTAGTACTAATTACGAGCAGTACTTC.

DNA for the CDR3: TGTGCCAGCAGTCACCCGGGACTAGCGGGGGATACGCAGTATTTT. Translation: CASSHPGLAGDTQYF. The chain has TRBV2 and TRBJ2-3, with 13 bases identical to TRBD2. The CDR3 contains 15 residues. The V gene's germline CDR1 is SNHLY and CDR2 FYNNEI. The V segment lost 5 bases and the J segment 6 bases; nucleotides outside the gene matches: 5.